A single T cell receptor beta chain is shown here with its context. Its antigen is unidentified. Sequence at one end of the junction differs from germline and may be a read error. TCRdb re-called the reads with MiXCR, one entry per CDR3 protein. Of roughly 250,000 distinct CDR3 sequences in the sample, over 9% were seen once. This CDR3 has 16 residues. Germline lookup yields CDR1 SGHVT and CDR2 SQSDAQ. The record originates from a study of T cell repertoires in cytomegalovirus infection. Overall study: Matching HLA type and CMV infection were both indicated by public TCR beta signatures. Notes on the study in general: CMV-specific TCR beta clonotypes restricted by HLA-C dominated the ex vivo response. People with CMV and the relevant HLA were identified by cumulative public TCR beta family frequency.

The sequence was obtained from a human donor in good health (CMV status not recorded). Some clones in this sample may be carry-over from other donors' samples. This chain uses TRBV7-4 with TRBJ2-6; possibly TRBD2 for D (5 bases). Material: PBMCs. CDR3 in DNA: TGTGCCACCCCCCCGGGATTACACTCTGGGGACAACGTCCTGACTTTC. Protein sequence: CATPPGLHSGDNVLTF.